The 12 T cell receptor beta chains presented below share a single source sample, sequenced in a study of shared clonotypes between healthy human individuals. Some clones are missing from TCRdb's copy, which holds only in-frame ones; the method was immunoSEQ multiplex PCR. This sample carries over 2 million clones, around 90% of them seen once, and the ten largest clones take 0.37%. The sequenced sample was naive CD4+ T cells from PBMCs. Indicated subset: CD45RA+ positively selected. The receptors come from a young man in good health. Some clones in this sample may be carry-over from other donors' samples.

This clone was detected only once. The chain combines TRBV5-1 with TRBJ2-7, with D uncertain. CDR3 length: 16 amino acids. From germline, CDR1 is SGHRS and CDR2 YFSETQ. The V gene lost 1 base and the J gene lost 2 bases, with 16 bases spanning the gap. CDR3 region: CASSLLPEPSAYEQYF. The CDR3 bases are TGCGCCAGCAGCTTGCTTCCGGAGCCCTCCGCCTACGAGCAGTACTTC. The whole variable domain, filled in from reference TRBV5-1 and TRBJ2-7, reads KAGVTQTPRYLIKTRGQQVTLSCSPISGHRSVSWYQQTPGQGLQFLFEYFSETQRNKGNFPGRFSGRQFSNSRSEMNVSTLELGDSALYLCASSLLPEPSAYEQYFGPGTRLTVT.

J is TRBJ2-5 and V is TRBV7-6; D remains ambiguous. Trimming shortened V by 5 bases and J by 5 bases, and 12 bases separated the two germline ends. The CDR3 extends over 13 amino acids. Germline V lookup: CDR1 SGHVS, CDR2 FNYEAQ. CDR3 sequence: CASSGRLRETQYF. The CDR3 coding sequence is TGTGCCAGCAGCGGACGGCTGCGGGAGACCCAGTACTTC.

The chain recombines TRBV6-1 with TRBJ2-2; the D is unclear. V was clipped by 7 bases and J by 0 bases, with 6 bases between them. CDR3 length: 13 residues. From germline, CDR1 is MNHNS and CDR2 SASEGT. For the CDR3, the DNA is TGTGCCAGCATACACGCGAACACCGGGGAGCTGTTTTTT. As protein: CASIHANTGELFF.

Worth noting for this clone: Additional DNA sequences in this sample encode the identical CDR3. This chain connects TRBV28 to TRBJ1-5; perhaps TRBD1 as D (5 bases). V lost 3 bases to trimming and J lost 3 bases, with 9 bases between them. The CDR3 loop spans 14 amino acids. The germline V gene encodes CDR1 MDHEN and CDR2 SYDVKM. For the CDR3, the DNA is TGTGCCAGCAGTTTGGGGCAGACCAATCAGCCCCAGCATTTT. It codes for CASSLGQTNQPQHF.

The chain uses TRBV7-9 and TRBJ1-3; 9 bases line up with TRBD1. This CDR3 has 11 amino acids. Trimming removed 3 bases from V and 14 bases from J; junction bases left unmatched: 2. CDR1 is SEHNR and CDR2 is FQNEAQ in the germline V gene (reference sequence). CDR3 protein: CASSLDRGLYF. CDR3 coding DNA: TGTGCCAGCAGCTTGGACAGGGGTTTATATTTT.

The gene calls are TRBV12-1 and TRBJ2-7. TRBV12-1 is assigned pseudogene status. The CDR3 runs to 14 residues. The CDR3: CASSPGLATYEQYF. The CDR3 bases are TGTGCCAGCAGCCCGGGGCTCGCAACTTACGAGCAGTACTTC.

The chain links TRBV5-1 to TRBJ2-7; D may be TRBD1 (6 bases). The V end lost 0 bases, the J end lost 3 bases, and 19 bases lay between the germline ends. From germline, CDR1 is SGHRS and CDR2 YFSETQ. The CDR3 runs to 17 residues. This CDR3 is CASSLEQGRSQSYEQYF. In DNA form, the CDR3 reads TGCGCCAGCAGCTTGGAACAGGGAAGGAGTCAGAGCTACGAGCAGTACTTC.

The rearrangement joins TRBV6-1 to TRBJ1-2; 7 nucleotides agree with TRBD1. Germline V lookup: CDR1 MNHNS, CDR2 SASEGT. This CDR3 region has 15 residues. V shed 7 bases, J shed 4 bases, and the junction held 12 bases outside the gene matches. This chain's CDR3 is CASTTTGDPFYGYTF. In DNA form, the CDR3 reads TGTGCCAGCACTACCACAGGGGACCCTTTCTATGGCTACACCTTC.

This chain joins TRBV9 and TRBJ2-3; D is perhaps TRBD2 (6 bases). The germline V and J ends were trimmed by 2 bases and 4 bases, with 17 bases remaining between them. The CDR3 sequence is 16 residues long. Germline V gives CDR1 SGDLS, CDR2 YYNGEE. DNA for the CDR3: TGTGCCAGCAGCGTTGAAAGCGGGCAGATCGCAGATACGCAGTATTTT. This codes for CASSVESGQIADTQYF.

J is TRBJ2-5 and V is TRBV29-1, with TRBD1 matching 7 bases. TRBJ2-7 explains the end of the DNA better; the J call may be wrong. Germline CDR1 and CDR2: SQVTM and ANQGSEA. The CDR3 consists of 15 residues. The CDR3 here is CSVESDRGLQYEQYF. As DNA, the CDR3 is TGCAGCGTTGAAAGTGATAGGGGGCTGCAATACGAGCAGTACTTC.

V gene TRBV28 combines with J gene TRBJ1-5, with 7 positions matching TRBD1. Germline CDR1 is MDHEN and CDR2 is SYDVKM. Trimming removed 7 bases from V and 5 bases from J; junction bases left unmatched: 5. The CDR3 runs to 13 residues. The chain's CDR3 is CASTEQGYQPQHF. The DNA of the CDR3 is TGTGCCAGCACCGAACAGGGGTATCAGCCCCAGCATTTT.

This rearrangement joins TRBV25-1 to TRBJ2-7; D is uncertain. CDR1 and CDR2 from the germline V gene are MGHDK and SYGVNS. This CDR3 spans 13 amino acids. V was clipped by 5 bases and J by 2 bases, with 10 bases between them. In DNA, the CDR3 is TGTGCCAGCAGTCAGGAGCTACCCTACGAGCAGTACTTC. Its translation: CASSQELPYEQYF.